This T cell receptor beta chain originates from a study of blood T cell repertoires in COVID-19. Study summary: In each case, the material was cDNA or gDNA derived from T cells, B-cell-depleted T cells, or PBMCs.

Some clones are missing from TCRdb's copy, which holds only in-frame ones; the method was immunoSEQ multiplex PCR. The table lists about 210,000 clones, 80% of them singletons. CDR1 SGHRS and CDR2 YFSETQ come from the germline V gene. The CDR3 is 17 residues long. Trimming left V 0 bases short and J 9 bases short, with 19 bases between. This sequence was found in a woman between 65 and 79 years old with acute or convalescent COVID-19. The chain couples TRBV5-1 to TRBJ1-6; D may be TRBD1 (5 bases). The sequencing sample was made of peripheral blood. The CDR3 DNA reads as TGCGCCAGCAGCTTGGCCAGCGACAGCCTAATAGTTTCACCCCTCCACTTT. Translating gives CASSLASDSLIVSPLHF.